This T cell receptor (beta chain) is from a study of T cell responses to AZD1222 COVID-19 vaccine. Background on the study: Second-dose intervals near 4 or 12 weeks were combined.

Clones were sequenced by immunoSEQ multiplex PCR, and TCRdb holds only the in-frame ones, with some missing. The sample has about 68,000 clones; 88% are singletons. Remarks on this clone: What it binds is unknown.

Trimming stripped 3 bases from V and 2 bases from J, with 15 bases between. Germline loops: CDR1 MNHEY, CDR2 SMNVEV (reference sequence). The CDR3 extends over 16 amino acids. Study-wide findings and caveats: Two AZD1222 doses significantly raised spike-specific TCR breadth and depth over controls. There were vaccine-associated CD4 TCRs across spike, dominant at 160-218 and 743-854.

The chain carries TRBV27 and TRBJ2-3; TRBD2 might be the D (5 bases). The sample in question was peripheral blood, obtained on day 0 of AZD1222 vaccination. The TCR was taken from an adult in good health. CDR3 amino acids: CASSFWSGTITDTQYF. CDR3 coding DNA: TGTGCCAGCAGTTTTTGGAGCGGAACCATCACAGATACGCAGTATTTT.